This entry lists 31 T cell receptor beta chains sequenced from one sample in a study of spatial heterogeneity in lung cancer. Study observations and caveats: Intratumoral expanded alpha and beta TCR counts were found to track tumor mutation counts.

Their specific antigens are unknown. Stated time point: sample taken at primary tumor resection. MiXCR, applied by TCRdb to the 5' RACE reads, yields one record per CDR3 protein. This table has about 27,000 distinct CDR3 sequences, 7.1% appearing once. Sequencing was performed on lung tumor tissue, taken at surgery. All receptors derive from a male donor with early-stage non-small cell lung cancer.

This clonotype has a count of ten or more. This sequence joins TRBV3-1 and TRBJ2-2; D uncertain. V gave up 6 bases and J gave up 2 bases, with 10 bases separating them. The CDR3 runs to 14 residues. Germline lookup yields CDR1 LGHDT and CDR2 YNNKEL (reference sequence). DNA of the CDR3: TGTGCCAGCAGTTTGGGCTCCAACACCGGGGAGCTGTTTTTT. Its translation is CASSLGSNTGELFF.

This clonotype was counted many times. This rearrangement joins TRBV5-1 to TRBJ2-1, with D unresolved. Germline CDR1 and CDR2: SGHRS and YFSETQ. The CDR3 loop spans 15 amino acids. V gave up 1 base and J gave up 2 bases, with 10 bases separating them. CDR3 amino acids: CASSLNLGTYNEQFF. The CDR3 nucleotides are TGCGCCAGCAGCTTGAATCTGGGTACCTACAATGAGCAGTTCTTC.

There are many counts of this clonotype. This chain connects TRBV4-3 to TRBJ2-7, with 8 bases aligning to TRBD1. The CDR3 consists of 15 residues. V dropped 1 base and J dropped 2; count of bases not matched to a gene: 4. Germline V CDR1 and CDR2: LGHNA, YSLEER. CDR3 protein: CASSQVTGVAYEQYF. CDR3 DNA: TGCGCCAGCAGCCAAGTGACAGGGGTGGCCTACGAGCAGTACTTC.

This clonotype occurred a few times. This chain joins TRBV3-1 and TRBJ2-5; the match to TRBD2 covers 7 bases. V lost 3 bases, J lost 4 bases, and 11 bases stayed unmatched. Germline V gene sequence: CDR1 LGHDT, CDR2 YNNKEL (reference sequence). The CDR3 covers 16 residues. CDR3 sequence: CASSHDPGRERETQYF. CDR3 bases: TGTGCCAGCAGCCATGATCCCGGGCGGGAGAGAGAGACCCAGTACTTC.

In its sample, this clonotype was seen many times. The genes are TRBV9 and TRBJ2-2; D perhaps matches TRBD1 (6 bases). From germline, CDR1 is SGDLS and CDR2 YYNGEE. V was shortened by 0 bases and J by 4 bases, with 10 bases between the two germline ends. The CDR3 contains 15 residues. The CDR3: CASSVGQGITGELFF. CDR3 bases: TGTGCCAGCAGCGTAGGTCAGGGGATCACCGGGGAGCTGTTTTTT.

Within the sample, this clonotype is medium-sized (0.01 to 0.1%). The V call is TRBV20-1, the J call TRBJ2-3; tentatively, D is TRBD1 (6 bases). V was cut by 1 base and J by 1 base, with 6 bases left in between. This CDR3 has 13 residues. The germline gives CDR1 DFQATT, CDR2 SNEGSKA (reference sequence). Here the CDR3 DNA reads TGCAGTGCTAGAGGGACAGGCACAGATACGCAGTATTTT. It specifies CSARGTGTDTQYF.

This clonotype occurred a few times. The chain is built from TRBV7-2 and TRBJ2-2; D possibly corresponds to TRBD1 (7 bases). V was clipped by 5 bases and J by 1 base, with 11 bases between them. The germline V gene encodes CDR1 SGHTA and CDR2 FQGNSA. The CDR3 contains 15 residues. CDR3 sequence: CASSAGQLNTGELFF. CDR3 bases: TGTGCCAGCAGCGCGGGACAGCTGAACACCGGGGAGCTGTTTTTT.

This CDR3 is CASSVGMRNTGELFF. In nucleotides, the CDR3 is TGTGCCAGCAGTGTTGGGATGCGGAACACCGGGGAGCTGTTTTTT. The rearrangement links TRBV6-1 to TRBJ2-2; D remains ambiguous. CDR3 size: 15 residues. V was pared by 4 bases and J by 1 base, with 10 bases between. The germline gives CDR1 MNHNS, CDR2 SASEGT.

This clonotype was seen many times. The chain is built from TRBV7-6 and TRBJ2-2, with D tentatively TRBD1 or TRBD2 (5 bases each). The CDR3 totals 16 residues. Trimming took 1 base from V and 6 from J, leaving 15 bases between them. Germline V CDR1 and CDR2: SGHVS, FNYEAQ. CDR3 loop: CASSLGPYGDPGELFF. The CDR3 DNA sequence: TGTGCCAGCAGCTTAGGCCCCTACGGGGACCCCGGGGAGCTGTTTTTT.

This chain connects TRBV6-2 or TRBV6-3 to TRBJ2-7; D is ambiguous. The germline gives CDR1 MNHEY, CDR2 SVGEGT. V lost 2 bases and J 5 bases, leaving 4 bases between the germline ends. CDR3 length equals 11 residues. The CDR3 region has the DNA TGTGCCAGCAGTTACGCCGACGAGCAGTACTTC. It specifies CASSYADEQYF.

This clonotype was detected ten times or more. The gene calls are TRBV24-1 and TRBJ2-1; possibly TRBD2 for D (7 bases). V was cut by 4 bases and J by 4 bases, with 16 bases left in between. The CDR3 consists of 16 residues. Germline V lookup: CDR1 KGHDR, CDR2 SFDVKD. The CDR3 sequence is CATSDSGGYFYNEQFF. In DNA form, the CDR3 reads TGTGCCACCAGTGACTCGGGGGGCTATTTTTACAATGAGCAGTTCTTC.

In its sample, this clonotype was seen a few times. This sequence joins TRBV20-1 and TRBJ2-5; D might be TRBD1 (5 bases). V dropped 6 bases and J dropped 5 bases, with 19 bases sitting between them. The CDR3 sequence is 14 residues long. CDR1 is DFQATT and CDR2 is SNEGSKA in the germline V gene (reference sequence). Written as DNA, the CDR3 is TGCAGTGCCAAGGACATAACCCTAGGGGAGACCCAGTACTTC. It yields the protein CSAKDITLGETQYF.

The V gene is TRBV20-1, the J gene TRBJ2-3, with 7 nucleotides matching TRBD2. The V gene end was trimmed by 4 bases and the J gene end by 2 bases; junction bases not matched to a gene: 6. Germline loops: CDR1 DFQATT, CDR2 SNEGSKA (reference sequence). CDR3 size: 14 residues. In DNA form, the CDR3 reads TGCAGTGCTAAACCGGGGGGTGACACAGATACGCAGTATTTT. As protein: CSAKPGGDTDTQYF.

This clonotype was found a few times. The rearrangement joins TRBV29-1 to TRBJ1-5, with 7 nucleotides matching TRBD1. This CDR3 is built from 14 residues. The germline V gene has CDR1 SQVTM and CDR2 ANQGSEA. V lost 6 bases to trimming and J lost 4 bases; unmatched junction nucleotides: 9. This CDR3 reads CSVAGTDHNQPQHF. CDR3 DNA: TGCAGCGTCGCCGGGACAGACCATAATCAGCCCCAGCATTTT.

This clonotype was counted ten times or more. CDR3 bases: TGCAGTGCTAGAATCCGGGCGGGGACCACCTACGAGCAGTACTTC. This codes for CSARIRAGTTYEQYF. The chain links TRBV20-1 to TRBJ2-7; maybe TRBD2 (6 bases). Germline V gene sequence: CDR1 DFQATT, CDR2 SNEGSKA (reference sequence). The V end lost 2 bases, the J end lost 2 bases, and 16 bases lay between the germline ends. The CDR3 runs 15 residues.

Many counts were recorded for this clonotype. The V gene is TRBV10-3, the J gene TRBJ1-2; 9 nucleotides agree with TRBD1. The CDR3 runs to 13 residues. Germline CDR1 is ENHRY and CDR2 is SYGVKD. V trimming: 3 bases; J trimming: 5 bases; junction bases outside the gene matches: 1. This CDR3 reads CAISEQGAYGYTF. CDR3 in DNA: TGTGCCATCAGTGAACAGGGGGCATATGGCTACACCTTC.

In its sample, this clonotype was seen many times. The V gene is TRBV28, the J gene TRBJ1-5; D is possibly TRBD1 (6 bases). This CDR3 comprises 15 residues. V gave up 4 bases and J gave up 4 bases, with 14 bases separating them. Germline CDR1 reads MDHEN; CDR2 reads SYDVKM. CDR3 in amino acids: CASSWPGQLNQPQHF. The CDR3 DNA sequence: TGTGCCAGCAGTTGGCCCGGACAGCTTAATCAGCCCCAGCATTTT.

This sequence joins TRBV2 and TRBJ2-2; either TRBD1 or TRBD2 may fit D (5 bases each). CDR1 is SNHLY, CDR2 FYNNEI, per germline. The CDR3 has 14 residues. Between the trimmed V and J ends, which lost 10 bases and 6 bases, there was a span of 18 bases. CDR3 region: CATSRDGDPGELFF. Written as DNA, the CDR3 is TGTGCCACCTCTAGGGACGGAGATCCCGGGGAGCTGTTTTTT.

This clonotype is medium-sized (0.01 to 0.1%) within its sample. The V and J genes are TRBV12-3 or TRBV12-4 and TRBJ1-3; a weak D match, TRBD1 (5 bases). CDR3 length equals 14 residues. V lost 4 bases, J lost 7 bases, and 14 bases lay in between. The CDR3 loop reads CASSSGGNVNTIYF. DNA for the CDR3: TGTGCCAGCAGTTCTGGGGGGAACGTGAACACCATATATTTT.

This clonotype was seen ten or more times. The rearrangement uses TRBV3-1 and TRBJ2-5; D gene uncertain. V dropped 4 bases and J dropped 9 bases, with 15 bases sitting between them. The CDR3 runs to 13 residues. In germline, CDR1 is LGHDT, CDR2 YNNKEL (reference sequence). CDR3 coding DNA: TGTGCCAGCAGCCGTCCGTACAGCTCGCCCCAGTACTTC. It translates to CASSRPYSSPQYF.

The gene calls are TRBV27 and TRBJ2-3; TRBD1 is a possible D gene (6 bases). Germline V gene sequence: CDR1 MNHEY, CDR2 SMNVEV (reference sequence). V was shortened by 2 bases and J by 7 bases, with 10 bases between the two germline ends. This CDR3 comprises 13 residues. CDR3 bases: TGTGCCAGCAGTTTAGGGGGCGGTTATACGCAGTATTTT. Translating it yields CASSLGGGYTQYF.

This clonotype was detected ten times or more. This sequence joins TRBV15 and TRBJ2-2, with a tentative D call TRBD2 (6 bases). V shed 0 bases and J shed 15 bases, with 17 bases lying between them. The length of the CDR3 is 14 residues. The V gene's germline CDR1 is LNHNV and CDR2 YYDKDF (reference sequence). For the CDR3, the DNA is TGTGCCACCAGCAGAGATCGAGGGACTTCTTGGGTGTTTTTT. As protein: CATSRDRGTSWVFF.

This clonotype has at least ten counts. This chain connects TRBV11-1 to TRBJ1-1, with no clear D. This CDR3 comprises 19 residues. CDR1 SGHAT and CDR2 FQDESV come from the germline V gene (reference sequence). V lost 2 bases, J lost 2 bases, and 24 bases lay in between. Here the CDR3 reads CASSLIGTAAGRANTEAFF. Here the CDR3 DNA reads TGTGCCAGCAGCTTAATTGGCACAGCTGCTGGGCGTGCTAACACTGAAGCTTTCTTT.

This clonotype was counted ten times or more. The chain is built from TRBV5-1 and TRBJ2-1; 9 nucleotides match TRBD2. Germline V CDR1 and CDR2: SGHRS, YFSETQ. Trimming at V came to 0 bases and at J to 10 bases, leaving 11 bases not matched to a gene. This CDR3 comprises 16 residues. DNA for the CDR3: TGCGCCAGCAGCTTGGCCGCGACTAGCGGCGCGGGGGAGCAGTTCTTC. It is translated as CASSLAATSGAGEQFF.

This clonotype has a count of ten or more. This chain joins TRBV7-2 and TRBJ2-7; 16 bases agree with TRBD2. The CDR3 length is 17 residues. V shed 4 bases, J shed 3 bases, and the junction held 6 bases outside the gene matches. Per germline, CDR1 SGHTA and CDR2 FQGNSA. The CDR3, as DNA: TGTGCCAGCAGCTCGGGACTAGCGGGGGGGCTTCGCTACGAGCAGTACTTC. This encodes CASSSGLAGGLRYEQYF.

This clonotype has at least ten counts. V is TRBV20-1 and J is TRBJ1-1; 8 nucleotides align to TRBD1. Trimming at V came to 5 bases and at J to 2 bases, leaving 10 bases not matched to a gene. Germline loops: CDR1 DFQATT, CDR2 SNEGSKA (reference sequence). The CDR3 is 15 amino acids. The CDR3 sequence is CSARQGRRENTEAFF. DNA for the CDR3: TGCAGTGCTCGACAGGGGCGACGAGAAAACACTGAAGCTTTCTTT.

This clonotype was seen a few times. The CDR3 region has the DNA TGTGCCAGTACCTTAGGACGTGTCTCTGGGGCCAACGTCCTGACTTTC. This gives the protein CASTLGRVSGANVLTF. The genes are TRBV19 and TRBJ2-6, with D unresolved. V was cut by 7 bases and J by 0 bases, with 13 bases left in between. Germline V gives CDR1 LNHDA, CDR2 SQIVND (reference sequence). The CDR3 is made up of 16 amino acids. The complete variable domain, with remaining parts taken from reference TRBV19 and TRBJ2-6, reads DGGITQSPKYLFRKEGQNVTLSCEQNLNHDAMYWYRQDPGQGLRLIYYSQIVNDFQKGDIAEGYSVSREKKESFPLTVTSAQKNPTAFYLCASTLGRVSGANVLTFGAGSRLTVL.

This clonotype appeared many times. The V and J genes are TRBV10-3 and TRBJ1-1; D uncertain. Germline V lookup: CDR1 ENHRY, CDR2 SYGVKD. V was pared by 3 bases and J by 9 bases, with 8 bases between. This CDR3 contains 11 residues. CDR3 in DNA: TGTGCCATCAGTGACCTGACTAAAGCTTTCTTT. It yields the protein CAISDLTKAFF.

The chain combines TRBV3-1 with TRBJ2-2, with no clear D. In germline, CDR1 is LGHDT, CDR2 YNNKEL (reference sequence). The CDR3 contains 13 residues. V lost 4 bases and J 7 bases, leaving 10 bases between the germline ends. CDR3 bases: TGTGCCAGCAGCCTCACGGCGATCGGGGAGCTGTTTTTT. Translating it yields CASSLTAIGELFF.

V usage is TRBV20-1 and J usage is TRBJ1-5; D unresolved. V shed 7 bases and J shed 0 bases, with 13 bases lying between them. Germline values: CDR1 DFQATT, CDR2 SNEGSKA (reference sequence). This CDR3 has 14 residues. DNA of the CDR3: TGCAGTGGGCATGCGGGGTATAGCAATCAGCCCCAGCATTTT. Translated, it gives CSGHAGYSNQPQHF.

This clonotype appeared many times. This chain links TRBV6-5 with TRBJ2-6; maybe TRBD1 (6 bases). This CDR3 spans 17 amino acids. Germline CDR1 is MNHEY and CDR2 is SVGAGI. With 4 bases removed from V and 2 bases from J, the gap between germline ends came to 15 bases. CDR3 amino acids: CASSSLRGSAGANVLTF. CDR3 sequence (DNA): TGTGCCAGCAGTTCGCTCAGGGGTTCGGCTGGGGCCAACGTCCTGACTTTC.